This T cell receptor beta chain was retrieved from a study of spatial heterogeneity in lung cancer. This clonotype showed up many times. The antigen is unknown. The CDR3 runs 14 residues. The germline V and J ends were trimmed by 5 bases and 4 bases, with 14 bases remaining between them. The germline V gene has CDR1 MNHEY and CDR2 SMNVEV (reference sequence). Time point given: sample taken at primary tumor resection. Tumor, nontumor lung or frozen PBMC supplied whole RNA, sequenced without sorting. Study-wide results and limits: The study found that expanded intratumoral alpha and beta TCR counts tracked tumor mutation counts.

TCRdb reprocessed the 5' RACE reads with MiXCR, giving one entry per CDR3 protein. This table holds 20,000 to 25,000 distinct CDR3 sequences, around 4.8% found once. The chain uses TRBV27 and TRBJ2-5; D is ambiguous. This TCR was sampled from a male donor with early-stage non-small cell lung cancer. The sample was lung tumor tissue, taken at surgery. The CDR3 loop is CASSPFAPAETQYF. Here the CDR3 DNA reads TGTGCCAGCAGTCCCTTCGCCCCGGCAGAGACCCAGTACTTC.